The clone carrying this T cell receptor beta chain was seen a few times. The CDR3 covers 13 residues. Between the trimmed V and J ends, which lost 3 bases and 0 bases, there was a span of 8 bases. CDR1 is GTSNPN, CDR2 SVGIG, per germline (reference sequence). The data stem from a study of PD-1 blockade in mismatch repair-deficient tumors. The data were produced by immunoSEQ multiplex PCR, yet TCRdb's version contains in-frame clones alone and is incomplete. The sample includes around 130,000 clones, 85% to 90% of them seen just once. This TCR was recovered from an adult with mismatch repair-deficient cancer. Sequenced material: peripheral blood, taken approximately 69 weeks after starting pembrolizumab. The chain carries TRBV30 and TRBJ1-1; no reliable D call. CDR3 DNA: TGTGCCTGGAGGCCGGGATTGAACACTGAAGCTTTCTTT. It yields the protein CAWRPGLNTEAFF.